The 17 T cell receptor beta chains below were found in one sample sequenced in a study of cytomegalovirus exposure and HLA in healthy donors. The PCR made use of 60 Vbeta and 13 Jbeta primers. Sequencing used immunoSEQ multiplex PCR; TCRdb keeps in-frame clones, though not all of them. Of about 120,000 clones in the sample, 80% to 90% were seen once. Sequencing was done on a sample of PBMCs. The source is a woman aged 40 to 50 in good health and CMV-seropositive.

This rearrangement joins TRBV6-5 to TRBJ2-4; the match to TRBD1 covers 7 bases. V lost 0 bases and J lost 5; bases outside the gene matches: 7. Germline values: CDR1 MNHEY, CDR2 SVGAGI. CDR3 length: 16 amino acids. In DNA, the CDR3 is TGTGCCAGCAGTTACTCGAAGGGACAGACCCAAAACATTCAGTACTTC. As protein: CASSYSKGQTQNIQYF.

This clone was counted once. The chain recombines TRBV6-1 with TRBJ2-1; tentatively, D is TRBD1 (5 bases). V was cut by 4 bases and J by 4 bases, with 11 bases left in between. The length of the CDR3 is 14 residues. The V gene's germline CDR1 is MNHNS and CDR2 SASEGT. The CDR3 sequence: CASSGGLYYNEQFF. CDR3 nucleotide sequence: TGTGCCAGCAGTGGGGGCCTGTATTACAATGAGCAGTTCTTC.

This chain connects TRBV5-1 to TRBJ2-1, with D perhaps TRBD2 (5 bases). V was clipped by 2 bases and J by 8 bases, with 11 bases between them. The CDR3 consists of 13 residues. Germline CDR1 SGHRS, CDR2 YFSETQ. For the CDR3, the DNA is TGCGCCAGCAGCTTTTATTCTAGCCATGAGCAGTTCTTC. Its translation is CASSFYSSHEQFF.

The CDR3: CASSVPIRGNSPLHF. The CDR3 DNA reads as TGTGCCAGCAGTGTACCCATCAGGGGAAATTCACCCCTCCACTTT. V usage is TRBV6-1 and J usage is TRBJ1-6; D might be TRBD1 (6 bases). Per germline, CDR1 MNHNS and CDR2 SASEGT. The CDR3 is 15 residues long. Trimming removed 4 bases at V and 7 bases at J, with 14 bases between.

This clone was counted a single time. CDR3 sequence: CASTQRELRDTQYF. Here the CDR3 DNA reads TGTGCCAGCACACAGCGGGAGCTAAGGGATACGCAGTATTTT. V and J are TRBV6-1 and TRBJ2-3; the match to TRBD2 covers 8 bases. Germline trimming cut 7 bases from V and 6 bases from J; bases unmatched to any gene: 9. Germline V lookup: CDR1 MNHNS, CDR2 SASEGT. CDR3 length: 14 amino acids.

A few counts support this clone. This chain joins TRBV25-1 and TRBJ2-7; TRBD1 matches at 11 bases. The ends lost 8 bases at V and 5 bases at J; junction bases unmatched: 14. This CDR3 has 16 residues. Germline V CDR1 and CDR2: MGHDK, SYGVNS. CDR3 bases: TGTGCCAGCCCACGAAGGAGGGACAGGGGGTTGCACGAGCAGTACTTC. This gives the protein CASPRRRDRGLHEQYF.

The rearrangement links TRBV5-1 to TRBJ1-1; TRBD1 agrees at 8 bases. Germline CDR1 SGHRS, CDR2 YFSETQ. V trimming: 2 bases; J trimming: 1 base; junction bases outside the gene matches: 13. The CDR3 consists of 18 residues. CDR3 in amino acids: CASSFGWEDRATNTEAFF. CDR3 nucleotides: TGCGCCAGCAGCTTTGGGTGGGAGGACAGGGCTACGAACACTGAAGCTTTCTTT.

This clone occurred a few times. The chain recombines TRBV25-1 with TRBJ2-7; a weak D match, TRBD1 (7 bases). The ends were cut back, 3 bases at V and 7 bases at J, with 19 bases in the middle. CDR1 and CDR2 from the germline V gene are MGHDK and SYGVNS. This CDR3 is built from 15 residues. This CDR3 is CASSERQGTSIEQYF. DNA for the CDR3: TGTGCCAGCAGTGAGAGACAGGGCACTAGCATTGAGCAGTACTTC.

Note on this clone: The junction departs from the called germline gene at one end, perhaps through a read error. The J gene is TRBJ2-7, the V gene TRBV5-1, with 9 bases lining up with TRBD2. The CDR3 runs 15 residues. From germline, CDR1 is SGHRS and CDR2 YFSETQ. CDR3 bases: TGCGTCAGCAGCTTGGAGAGCGGGAGGTTTTACGAGCAGTACTTC. As protein: CVSSLESGRFYEQYF.

V usage is TRBV5-4 and J usage is TRBJ2-1; the match to TRBD1 covers 7 bases. This CDR3 comprises 15 residues. V shed 1 base, J shed 4 bases, and the junction held 5 bases outside the gene matches. Germline values: CDR1 SGHNT, CDR2 YYREEE (reference sequence). CDR3 in DNA: TGTGCCAGCAGCTTGTCGACAGGGTGGTACAATGAGCAGTTCTTC. It translates to CASSLSTGWYNEQFF.

As to this clone: The junction does not match germline at one end; this may be a read error. The chain uses TRBV13 and TRBJ2-3; TRBD1 agrees at 7 bases. There are 15 residues in the CDR3. The V gene's germline CDR1 is PRHDT and CDR2 FYEKMQ (reference sequence). CDR3 residues: CASSFGQDSTYTQYF. The CDR3 DNA reads as TGTGCCAGCAGCTTTGGACAGGATAGCACATATACGCAGTATTTT.

The rearrangement joins TRBV11-3 to TRBJ2-3, with 7 bases fitting TRBD2. Germline loops: CDR1 SGHNT, CDR2 YENEEA. V lost 1 base, J lost 2 bases, and 6 bases stayed unmatched. CDR3 size: 16 residues. The DNA for the CDR3 is TGTGCCAGCAGCTTAGGGGAGGGAGCAGCCACAGATACGCAGTATTTT. Translation gives CASSLGEGAATDTQYF.

Concerning this clone itself: Germline is not matched at one junction end, which may reflect a read error. The V call is TRBV7-9, the J call TRBJ2-6; 10 nucleotides agree with TRBD1. Germline CDR1 reads SEHNR; CDR2 reads FQNEAQ (reference sequence). The CDR3 is made up of 18 amino acids. The CDR3: CSSSSWTGGFSGANVLTF. CDR3 nucleotides: TGTTCCAGCAGCTCCTGGACAGGGGGTTTCTCTGGGGCCAACGTCCTGACTTTC.

V is TRBV27 and J is TRBJ2-2; 7 bases agree with TRBD2. The germline CDR1 and CDR2 sequences are MNHEY and SMNVEV (reference sequence). V shed 5 bases, J shed 0 bases, and the junction held 9 bases outside the gene matches. The CDR3 runs to 17 residues. The CDR3 reads CASSQSRLAANTGELFF. The CDR3 DNA sequence: TGTGCCAGCAGTCAGTCTAGACTAGCCGCGAACACCGGGGAGCTGTTTTTT.

V is TRBV7-9 and J is TRBJ1-1; D gene uncertain. The germline V gene encodes CDR1 SEHNR and CDR2 FQNEAQ (reference sequence). The CDR3 is 15 amino acids. Trimming left V 1 base short and J 0 bases short, with 9 bases between. CDR3 DNA sequence: TGTGCCAGCAGCTTAGGCGGGAACATGAACACTGAAGCTTTCTTT. It specifies CASSLGGNMNTEAFF.

The chain links TRBV5-1 to TRBJ2-1; 10 bases map to TRBD2. From germline, CDR1 is SGHRS and CDR2 YFSETQ. After removal of 4 bases from V and 5 bases from J, the junction contained 9 bases not matched to a gene. This CDR3 contains 16 residues. The CDR3: CASSHKGLAANNEQFF. DNA of the CDR3: TGCGCCAGCAGCCATAAAGGACTAGCGGCTAACAATGAGCAGTTCTTC.

This chain links TRBV11-3 with TRBJ1-1, with D possibly TRBD1 on 6 matching bases. The CDR3 loop spans 14 amino acids. The V end was cut by 5 bases, the J end by 4 bases, with 14 bases between. Germline V lookup: CDR1 SGHNT, CDR2 YENEEA. The CDR3 spells CASSSYRVSTEAFF. CDR3 sequence (DNA): TGTGCCAGCAGCAGCTACAGGGTTTCCACTGAAGCTTTCTTT.